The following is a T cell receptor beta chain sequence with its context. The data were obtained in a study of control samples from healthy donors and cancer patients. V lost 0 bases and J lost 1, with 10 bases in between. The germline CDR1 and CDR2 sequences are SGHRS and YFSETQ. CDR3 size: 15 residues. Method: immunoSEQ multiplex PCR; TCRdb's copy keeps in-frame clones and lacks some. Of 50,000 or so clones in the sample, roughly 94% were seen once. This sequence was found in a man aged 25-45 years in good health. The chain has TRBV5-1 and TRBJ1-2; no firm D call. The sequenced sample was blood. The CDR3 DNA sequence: TGCGCCAGCAGCTTGGGACACCTCCTTAACTATGGCTACACCTTC. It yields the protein CASSLGHLLNYGYTF.